The rows below give T cell receptor beta chains drawn from one sample of a study of patients and donors after allogeneic stem cell transplantation. MiXCR, applied by TCRdb to the RT-PCR reads, yields one record per CDR3 protein. This sample has more than 75,000 distinct CDR3 sequences; 5% occur once, and the top ten carry around 2.6%. What was sequenced was blood, either unsorted or a sorted T cell fraction (not recorded which). Source of these receptors: a human donor who was either an allogeneic HSCT recipient or a stem cell or donor lymphocyte infusion donor (not recorded which). It is not recorded whose cells these are; they may come from a transplant donor. CDR3s include the opening cysteine and the closing phenylalanine or tryptophan. D genes are given only for firm matches. Where a row states a size, it is once, few, many or the class of an expanded clone; other rows omit it.

>TRBV7-9|TRBJ2-1|-|many
TGTGCCAGCAGCCCAGACCGTGGTTCCTACAATGAGCAGTTCTTC
CASSPDRGSYNEQFF
>TRBV6-4|TRBJ2-1|TRBD2|many
TGTGCCAGCAGTGAGGGGCGGGAGAAGGATGAGCAGTTCTTC
CASSEGREKDEQFF
>TRBV20-1|TRBJ2-7|-|few
TGCAGTGCTACAACAGGGTTGAGCTACGAGCAGTACTTC
CSATTGLSYEQYF
>TRBV19|TRBJ2-2|TRBD2|many
TGTGCCAGTAGACCCGGGACTAGCGTCGGCGGGGAGCTGTTTTTT
CASRPGTSVGGELFF
>TRBV5-1|TRBJ2-3|-|many
TGCGCCAGCAGCCTATCAGTAGGAGGGACAGATACGCAGTATTTT
CASSLSVGGTDTQYF
>TRBV19|TRBJ2-1|TRBD2|many
TGTGCCAGTAGTCCTTGGGGGGGAACCTACAATGAGCAGTTCTTC
CASSPWGGTYNEQFF
>TRBV18|TRBJ2-7|TRBD2|-
TGTGCCAGCTCACGAGGACTAGCGGGAGACTCCGAGCAGTACTTC
CASSRGLAGDSEQYF
>TRBV2|TRBJ1-2|-|-
TGTGCCAGCAGTAGCTTGACAGAACTAACCTTTGGAGGCTACACCTTC
CASSSLTELTFGGYTF
>TRBV5-1|TRBJ2-7|TRBD1|few
TGCGCCAGCAGCGTATCCAGGGGGCTCTACGAGCAGTACTTC
CASSVSRGLYEQYF
>TRBV19|TRBJ2-7|-|few
TGTGCCAGTAGTATAGATCACCCGGTATACGAGCAGTACTTC
CASSIDHPVYEQYF
>TRBV5-7|TRBJ1-1|-|-
TGTGCCAGCAGCTTGGTCCCAGGGGACACTGAAGCTTTCTTT
CASSLVPGDTEAFF
>TRBV7-2|TRBJ2-7|-|few
TGTGCCAGCAGCTTATCCCGGTTCTACGAGCAGTACTTC
CASSLSRFYEQYF
>TRBV20-1|TRBJ1-2|-|many
TGCAGTGCTAAGGGGGGGACTAACTATGGCTACACCTTC
CSAKGGTNYGYTF
>TRBV6-1|TRBJ1-3|TRBD1|-
TGTGCCAGCAGTCGCGGACAGGGGGTGAACACCATATATTTT
CASSRGQGVNTIYF
>TRBV5-1|TRBJ2-7|TRBD2|-
TGCGCCAGCGGGTATAGCGGGAGGAGTAACGAGCAGTACTTC
CASGYSGRSNEQYF
>TRBV20-1|TRBJ2-3|TRBD2|many
TGCAGTGCTCCCAGGACTAGCGGGGGCACAGATACGCAGTATTTT
CSAPRTSGGTDTQYF
>TRBV6-5|TRBJ1-5|-|many
TGTGCCAGCAGTTACTCACAGTATAGCAATCAGCCCCAGCATTTT
CASSYSQYSNQPQHF
>TRBV27|TRBJ2-4|-|many
TGTGCCAGCAGCTCCTATAGAAGAGAGGCCAAAAACATTCAGTACTTC
CASSSYRREAKNIQYF
>TRBV6-2/TRBV6-3|TRBJ2-1|TRBD1|-
TGTGCCAGCAGTCGCGACAGGGAAGCCTACAATGAGCAGTTCTTC
CASSRDREAYNEQFF
>TRBV7-6|TRBJ2-5|TRBD2|many
TGTGCCAGCAGCCTTCGGACTAGCGGGGTTCAAGAGACCCAGTACTTC
CASSLRTSGVQETQYF
>TRBV7-3|TRBJ2-3|TRBD1|many
TGTGCCAGCAGTAATCTAGGGGGCGGTAGAACAGATACGCAGTATTTT
CASSNLGGGRTDTQYF
>TRBV6-6|TRBJ1-1|-|few
TGTGCCAGCAGTACGGGATCAGTTACTGAAGCTTTCTTT
CASSTGSVTEAFF
>TRBV3-1|TRBJ2-7|TRBD1|many
TGTGCCAGCAGCCACAGGGGGCGGGACAGGGGGGTTGGGCAGTACTTC
CASSHRGRDRGVGQYF
>TRBV20-1|TRBJ2-5|-|many
TGCAGTGCTAGAGGGGTTTGGCCGGCCCAAGAGACCCAGTACTTC
CSARGVWPAQETQYF
>TRBV5-1|TRBJ1-6|-|many
TGCGCCAGCAGCTTGGATGGTTCACCCCTCCACTTT
CASSLDGSPLHF
>TRBV20-1|TRBJ2-1|-|many
TGCAGTGCTAGGGCAGGAAGCTCCTACAATGAGCAGTTCTTC
CSARAGSSYNEQFF
>TRBV6-1|TRBJ2-1|TRBD2|many
TGTGCCAGCAGCGCCGGCGGGACTAGTTACCTCTTC
CASSAGGTSYLF
>TRBV5-5|TRBJ2-1|-|few
TGTGCCAGCAGCCCGGCGGGACGGGGAATCGATGAGCAGTTCTTC
CASSPAGRGIDEQFF
>TRBV28|TRBJ2-5|TRBD2|many
TGTGCCAGCAGTTTTGCGGGAGGTGTCGAGACCCAGTACTTC
CASSFAGGVETQYF
>TRBV11-3|TRBJ2-5|-|-
TGTGCCAGCAGCTCCGTGACAGGCCAAGAGACCCAGTACTTC
CASSSVTGQETQYF
>TRBV29-1|TRBJ1-1|TRBD1|many
TGCAGCGTCTCTGACAGGGGTCGCACTGAAGCTTTCTTT
CSVSDRGRTEAFF
>TRBV5-1|TRBJ1-5|-|-
TGCGCCAGCAGCCCGGACAGTGCCAATCAGCCCCAGCATTTT
CASSPDSANQPQHF
>TRBV7-7|TRBJ2-7|-|-
TGTGCCAGCAGTCGCAGCCCTAGCGATAACTACGAGCAGTACTTC
CASSRSPSDNYEQYF
>TRBV9|TRBJ2-7|-|few
TGTGCCAGCAGCGTAGATGGGCGGTCCTACGAGCAGTACTTC
CASSVDGRSYEQYF
>TRBV4-1|TRBJ1-3|-|many
TGCGCCAGCAGCCTGGCGGTCGGCTCTGGAAACACCATATATTTT
CASSLAVGSGNTIYF
>TRBV12-3/TRBV12-4|TRBJ2-2|TRBD2|many
TGTGCCAGCAGTTGGACTAGCGGGGCCGGGGAGCTGTTTTTT
CASSWTSGAGELFF
>TRBV29-1|TRBJ2-3|-|many
TGCAGCGTTGAAGACGGACAGGGTGGTTGGAGGCGGGAGGGTACGCAGTATTTT
CSVEDGQGGWRREGTQYF
>TRBV5-1|TRBJ1-6|TRBD1|many
TGCGCCAGCAGCCCGACGACAGGGGCGGATTCACCCCTCCACTTT
CASSPTTGADSPLHF
>TRBV29-1|TRBJ2-1|-|many
TGCAGCGTTGGGGGTTATGGGGCGTATGAGCAGTTCTTC
CSVGGYGAYEQFF
>TRBV5-1|TRBJ2-1|TRBD2|many
TGCGCCAGCAGCTTGGTCGGATCGGGGGGTGAGCAGTTCTTC
CASSLVGSGGEQFF
>TRBV5-1|TRBJ2-3|-|many
TGCGCCAGCAGCCTTGGGGACGGCACAGATACGCAGTATTTT
CASSLGDGTDTQYF
>TRBV7-9|TRBJ1-1|-|many
TGTGCCAGCAGCCTACGGACAGTGAACACTGAAGCTTTCTTT
CASSLRTVNTEAFF
>TRBV6-5|TRBJ2-1|-|many
TGTGCCAGCAGTCAAGGACAGGAGCAGTTCTTC
CASSQGQEQFF
>TRBV5-6|TRBJ2-1|TRBD1|many
TGTGCCAGCAGCCCGGGACAGGATAAGCAGTTCTTC
CASSPGQDKQFF
>TRBV9|TRBJ2-3|-|few
TGTGCCAGCAGCGTAGCTAGCGCGACAGATACGCAGTATTTT
CASSVASATDTQYF
>TRBV29-1|TRBJ1-1|-|many
TGCAGCGTTTCGTGGGGAACGGGCACTGAAGCTTTCTTT
CSVSWGTGTEAFF
>TRBV5-4|TRBJ1-1|-|few
TGTGCCACTTCGGCACGACCGAACACTGAAGCTTTCTTT
CATSARPNTEAFF
>TRBV20-1|TRBJ1-3|TRBD1|few
TGCAGTTCAAGAAGGACGGGAGAACAGGGGATTGGAAACACCATATATTTT
CSSRRTGEQGIGNTIYF
>TRBV6-1|TRBJ2-1|TRBD2|-
TGTGCCAGCAGTGAGAGTACGCTAGCGGGTTACAATGAGCAGTTCTTC
CASSESTLAGYNEQFF
>TRBV9|TRBJ2-1|TRBD2|many
TGTGCCAGCAGCGTAGGAGGAGCGGGGGGGCTCGGTGAGCAGTTCTTC
CASSVGGAGGLGEQFF
>TRBV12-3/TRBV12-4|TRBJ1-2|TRBD1|many
TGTGCCAGCAGACCGGACAGGACTAGAAACTATGGCTACACCTTC
CASRPDRTRNYGYTF
>TRBV10-2|TRBJ2-7|TRBD2|-
TGCGCCAGCAGTGACCAAACTAGCGGGAGGGCCCGAAACTACGAGCAGTACTTC
CASSDQTSGRARNYEQYF
>TRBV28|TRBJ2-7|-|many
TGTGCCAGCATGTCTAGCGCGACGCAGTACTTC
CASMSSATQYF
>TRBV7-8|TRBJ1-6|-|many
TGTGCCAGCAGCTTAGCGTCGTTCTTTGGAGGGGATAATTCACCCCTCCACTTT
CASSLASFFGGDNSPLHF
>TRBV20-1|TRBJ2-2|-|many
TGCAGTGCTCCCGGGACTCACACCGGGGAGCTGTTTTTT
CSAPGTHTGELFF
>TRBV27|TRBJ2-3|-|many
TGTGCCAGAGGACCGCCTAAACAACTACCCCCTAGCACAGATACGCAGTATTTT
CARGPPKQLPPSTDTQYF
>TRBV6-5|TRBJ2-4|TRBD1|medium-sized
TGTGCCAGCAGTTTCGGACAGGGGGCTATGGCCAAAAACATTCAGTACTTC
CASSFGQGAMAKNIQYF
>TRBV4-1|TRBJ2-5|TRBD2|many
TGCGCCAGCAGCCAAGAGGATGGGACTAGCGGGAGCGAGACCCAGTACTTC
CASSQEDGTSGSETQYF
>TRBV3-1|TRBJ1-6|TRBD1|few
TGTGCCAGCAGCCCCATGGGACAGGGCAATTCACCCCTCCACTTT
CASSPMGQGNSPLHF